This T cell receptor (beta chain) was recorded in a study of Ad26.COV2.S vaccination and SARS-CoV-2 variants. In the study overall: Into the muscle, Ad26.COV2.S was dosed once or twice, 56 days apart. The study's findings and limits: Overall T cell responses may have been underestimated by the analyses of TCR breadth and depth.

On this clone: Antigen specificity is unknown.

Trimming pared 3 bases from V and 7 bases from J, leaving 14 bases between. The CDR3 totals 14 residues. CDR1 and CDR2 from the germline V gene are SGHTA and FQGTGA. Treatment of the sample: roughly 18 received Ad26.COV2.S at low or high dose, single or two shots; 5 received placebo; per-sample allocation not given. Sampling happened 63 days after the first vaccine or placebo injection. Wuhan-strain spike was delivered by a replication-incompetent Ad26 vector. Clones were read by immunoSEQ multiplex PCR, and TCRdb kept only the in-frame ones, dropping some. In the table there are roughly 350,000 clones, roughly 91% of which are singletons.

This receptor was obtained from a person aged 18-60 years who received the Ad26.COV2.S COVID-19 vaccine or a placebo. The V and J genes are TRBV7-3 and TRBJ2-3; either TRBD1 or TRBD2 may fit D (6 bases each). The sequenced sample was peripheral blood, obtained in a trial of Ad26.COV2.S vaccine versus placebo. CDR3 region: CASSLEGGINTQYF. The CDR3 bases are TGTGCCAGCAGCTTGGAGGGGGGAATAAATACGCAGTATTTT. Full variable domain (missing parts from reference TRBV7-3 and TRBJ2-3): GAGVSQTPSNKVTEKGKYVELRCDPISGHTALYWYRQSLGQGPEFLIYFQGTGAADDSGLPNDRFFAVRPEGSVSTLKIQRTERGDSAVYLCASSLEGGINTQYFGPGTRLTVL.